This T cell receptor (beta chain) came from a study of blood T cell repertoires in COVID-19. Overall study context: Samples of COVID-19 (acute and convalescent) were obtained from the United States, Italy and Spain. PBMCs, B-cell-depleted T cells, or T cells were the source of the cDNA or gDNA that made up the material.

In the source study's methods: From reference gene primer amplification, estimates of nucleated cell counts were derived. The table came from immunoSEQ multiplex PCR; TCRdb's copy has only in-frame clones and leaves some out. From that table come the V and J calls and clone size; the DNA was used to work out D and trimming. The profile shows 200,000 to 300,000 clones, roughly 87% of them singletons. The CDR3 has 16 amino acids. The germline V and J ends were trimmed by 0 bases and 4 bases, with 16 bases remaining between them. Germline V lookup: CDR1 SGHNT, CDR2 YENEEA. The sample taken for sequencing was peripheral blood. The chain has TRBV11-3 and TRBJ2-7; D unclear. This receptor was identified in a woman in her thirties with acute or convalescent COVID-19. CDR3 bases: TGTGCCAGCAGCTTAGATCTGGCAGGTGTTGGGTACGAGCAGTACTTC. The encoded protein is CASSLDLAGVGYEQYF.